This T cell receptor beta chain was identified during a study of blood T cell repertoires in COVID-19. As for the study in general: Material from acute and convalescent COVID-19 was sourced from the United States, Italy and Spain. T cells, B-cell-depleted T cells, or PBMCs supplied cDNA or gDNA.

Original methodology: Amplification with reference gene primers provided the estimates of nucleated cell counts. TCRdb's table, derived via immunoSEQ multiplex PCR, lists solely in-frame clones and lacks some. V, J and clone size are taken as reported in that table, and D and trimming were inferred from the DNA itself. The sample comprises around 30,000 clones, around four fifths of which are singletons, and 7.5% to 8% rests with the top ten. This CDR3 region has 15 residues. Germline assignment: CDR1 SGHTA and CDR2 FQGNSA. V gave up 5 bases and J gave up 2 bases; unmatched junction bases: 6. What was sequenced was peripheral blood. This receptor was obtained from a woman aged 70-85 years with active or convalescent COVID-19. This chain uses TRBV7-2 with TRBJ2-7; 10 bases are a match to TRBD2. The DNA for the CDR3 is TGTGCCAGCAGCCAGGGACTAGCGCTTACCTACGAGCAGTACTTC. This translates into CASSQGLALTYEQYF. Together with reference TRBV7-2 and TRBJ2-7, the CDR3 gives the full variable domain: GAGVSQSPSNKVTEKGKDVELRCDPISGHTALYWYRQSLGQGLEFLIYFQGNSAPDKSGLPSDRFSAERTGGSVSTLTIQRTQQEDSAVYLCASSQGLALTYEQYFGPGTRLTVT.